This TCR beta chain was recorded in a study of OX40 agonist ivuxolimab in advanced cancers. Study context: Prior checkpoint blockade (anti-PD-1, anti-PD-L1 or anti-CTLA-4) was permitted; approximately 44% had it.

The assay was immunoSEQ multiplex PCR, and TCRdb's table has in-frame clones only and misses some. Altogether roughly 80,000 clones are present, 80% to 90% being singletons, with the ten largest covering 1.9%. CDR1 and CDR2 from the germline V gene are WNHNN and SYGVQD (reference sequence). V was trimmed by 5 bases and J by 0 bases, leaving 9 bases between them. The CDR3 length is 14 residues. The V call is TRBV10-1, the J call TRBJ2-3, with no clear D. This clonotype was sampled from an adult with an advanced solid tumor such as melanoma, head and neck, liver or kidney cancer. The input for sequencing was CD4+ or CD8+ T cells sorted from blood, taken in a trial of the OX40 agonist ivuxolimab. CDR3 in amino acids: CASSPTISTDTQYF. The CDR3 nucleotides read TGCGCCAGCAGTCCCACGATTAGCACAGATACGCAGTATTTT.